This T cell receptor (beta chain) was recovered during a study of blood T cell repertoires in COVID-19. Study-level information: The United States, Italy and Spain supplied acute and convalescent COVID-19 samples. Sources were T cells, B-cell-depleted T cells, or PBMCs; the material itself was cDNA or gDNA.

This CDR3 is 13 amino acids long. V trimming: 4 bases; J trimming: 6 bases; junction bases outside the gene matches: 1. Germline values: CDR1 SQVTM, CDR2 ANQGSEA. As handled by the study authors: Reference gene primer amplification gave estimated nucleated cell counts. Libraries were prepared by immunoSEQ multiplex PCR; TCRdb keeps only in-frame clonotypes and omits some of them. Clone size and V and J calls were adopted from that table, with D and trimming inferred from the DNA. The table has around 150,000 clones, approximately 85% seen once. It was during active infection that Seattle patients were enrolled and then longitudinally followed.

This clonotype was sampled from a woman aged 60-70 years with COVID-19, enrolled during active disease. This rearrangement joins TRBV29-1 to TRBJ1-4; 11 nucleotides agree with TRBD1. Source material: peripheral blood. The CDR3 reads CSVVGQGDEKLFF. The DNA for the CDR3 is TGCAGCGTTGTGGGACAGGGGGATGAAAAACTGTTTTTT.